These 17 T cell receptor beta chains originate from one sample sequenced in a study of cytomegalovirus exposure and HLA in healthy donors. The PCR had 60 Vbeta and 13 Jbeta primers. The method was immunoSEQ multiplex PCR; TCRdb's version includes in-frame clones alone and lacks a portion of them. Of 110,000 or so clones in the sample, around 77% were seen once. The sequenced sample was PBMCs. The receptors come from a man between 45 and 60 years old in good health and CMV-seropositive.

The table lists this clone with a few counts. The chain links TRBV9 to TRBJ1-2; 10 bases match TRBD1. CDR1 is SGDLS, CDR2 YYNGEE, per germline. The V gene end was trimmed by 5 bases and the J gene end by 4 bases; junction bases not matched to a gene: 8. The CDR3 has 15 residues. This CDR3 reads CASSALDRGFYGYTF. Written as DNA, the CDR3 is TGTGCCAGCAGTGCCCTGGACAGGGGGTTCTATGGCTACACCTTC.

The rearrangement links TRBV19 to TRBJ1-1, with a tentative D call TRBD1 (6 bases). CDR1 LNHDA and CDR2 SQIVND come from the germline V gene (reference sequence). Deletions cut 4 bases from V and 0 bases from J, with 9 bases between. This CDR3 comprises 14 residues. Here the CDR3 reads CASSRDILNTEAFF. CDR3 bases: TGTGCCAGTAGTAGGGACATCTTGAACACTGAAGCTTTCTTT.

The CDR3 DNA is TGTGCCAGCAGCGCGGGACAGGGGATGCGTGGCACTGAAGCTTTCTTT. Its translation is CASSAGQGMRGTEAFF. V gene TRBV2 combines with J gene TRBJ1-1; 10 nucleotides align to TRBD1. The CDR3 runs to 16 residues. V dropped 6 bases and J dropped 4; count of bases not matched to a gene: 11. The germline V gene has CDR1 SNHLY and CDR2 FYNNEI.

This clone was recorded once. The chain combines TRBV19 with TRBJ1-2; 11 nucleotides line up with TRBD1. Germline-derived CDR1 and CDR2 are LNHDA and SQIVND (reference sequence). CDR3 length: 14 residues. The V gene end was trimmed by 5 bases and the J gene end by 2 bases; junction bases not matched to a gene: 1. The CDR3 loop reads CASSWDRGNYGYTF. The CDR3 nucleotides read TGTGCCAGTAGTTGGGACAGGGGGAACTATGGCTACACCTTC.

The CDR3 spells CATSYQVLGHEQYF. The DNA for the CDR3 is TGTGCCACTAGTTATCAGGTCCTGGGCCACGAGCAGTACTTC. The chain uses TRBV6-8 and TRBJ2-7; D remains unclear. Trimming removed 10 bases at V and 5 bases at J, with 21 bases between. The CDR3 spans 14 residues. Germline lookup yields CDR1 MNHGY and CDR2 SAAAGT.

This chain links TRBV5-1 with TRBJ2-4; 9 bases align to TRBD1. Unmatched junction bases numbered 13, after V lost 4 bases and J lost 8 bases. The CDR3 sequence is 16 residues long. Germline CDR1 reads SGHRS; CDR2 reads YFSETQ. As DNA, the CDR3 is TGCGCCAGCAGCCGTTCCACCGGGACAGGGAAGGACATTCAGTACTTC. Translated: CASSRSTGTGKDIQYF.

This clone was detected only a few times. The J gene is TRBJ2-1, the V gene TRBV29-1; 9 bases line up with TRBD2. V shed 3 bases and J 5 bases; nucleotides not matched to a gene: 8. Germline V CDR1 and CDR2: SQVTM, ANQGSEA. The CDR3 consists of 15 residues. The CDR3 coding sequence is TGCAGCGTTGACTCGACTAGCGGACTCAACAATGAGCAGTTCTTC. Its protein is CSVDSTSGLNNEQFF.

This clone was counted a few times. The chain is built from TRBV27 and TRBJ2-7, with D perhaps TRBD2 (5 bases). Germline V gene lookup returns CDR1 MNHEY and CDR2 SMNVEV (reference sequence). The ends were cut back, 2 bases at V and 6 bases at J, with 14 bases in the middle. This CDR3 is built from 14 residues. CDR3 residues: CASSLMDGGIEQYF. CDR3 coding DNA: TGTGCCAGCAGTTTAATGGACGGAGGAATCGAGCAGTACTTC.

This clone was detected only a few times. The chain carries TRBV9 and TRBJ1-1; D remains ambiguous. The CDR3 is 12 amino acids. Trimming left V 4 bases short and J 5 bases short, with 9 bases between. In germline, CDR1 is SGDLS, CDR2 YYNGEE. The CDR3 nucleotides are TGTGCCAGCAGCCCCCGTGAGACTGAAGCTTTCTTT. Residues: CASSPRETEAFF.

This clone was seen only once. The chain carries TRBV29-1 and TRBJ2-4, with D unclear. The germline CDR1 and CDR2 sequences are SQVTM and ANQGSEA. CDR3 size: 13 residues. V shed 4 bases and J shed 4 bases, with 11 bases lying between them. DNA for the CDR3: TGCAGCGTTGCCGCGAACCTAAAAAACATTCAGTACTTC. Translated, it gives CSVAANLKNIQYF.

This chain's CDR3 is CASSQRDSYEQYF. CDR3 bases: TGCGCCAGCAGCCAAAGGGACAGCTACGAGCAGTACTTC. This chain links TRBV4-1 with TRBJ2-7, with 7 bases that match TRBD1. This CDR3 comprises 13 residues. With V trimmed by 2 bases and J by 3 bases, 1 base remained unmatched. Germline values: CDR1 MGHRA, CDR2 YSYEKL.

The rearrangement joins TRBV27 to TRBJ2-1; TRBD2 aligns across 10 bases. The V segment lost 5 bases and the J segment 7 bases; nucleotides outside the gene matches: 14. Germline loops: CDR1 MNHEY, CDR2 SMNVEV (reference sequence). The CDR3 runs 17 residues. CDR3 sequence (DNA): TGTGCCAGCAGTCCCCAGCCGTCCCTAGCGGGGGCGAATGAGCAGTTCTTC. This translates into CASSPQPSLAGANEQFF.

This clone was observed a few times. The CDR3 DNA reads TGTGCCAGCAGTTACTGGGGGGACGGCTACACCTTC. Translating gives CASSYWGDGYTF. The chain links TRBV6-5 to TRBJ1-2, with a weak D call TRBD1 (5 bases). The V gene lost 1 base and the J gene lost 8 bases, with 8 bases spanning the gap. The CDR3 sequence is 12 residues long. CDR1 is MNHEY and CDR2 is SVGAGI in the germline V gene.

The J gene is TRBJ2-7, the V gene TRBV7-2; D may be TRBD2 (5 bases). Germline V lookup: CDR1 SGHTA, CDR2 FQGNSA. V gave up 5 bases and J gave up 2 bases, with 16 bases separating them. The CDR3 contains 15 residues. CDR3 region: CASSDTGAEAYEQYF. CDR3 DNA sequence: TGTGCCAGCAGCGATACCGGAGCGGAGGCCTACGAGCAGTACTTC.

This rearrangement joins TRBV18 to TRBJ2-7; 7 nucleotides agree with TRBD2. Unmatched junction bases numbered 4, after V lost 2 bases and J lost 3 bases. Germline V gene data show CDR1 as KGHSH and CDR2 as LQKENI. The CDR3 length is 14 residues. The CDR3 protein is CASSPMGTNYEQYF. DNA of the CDR3: TGTGCCAGCTCACCAATGGGGACTAACTACGAGCAGTACTTC.

V is TRBV11-2 and J is TRBJ1-3, with D perhaps matching TRBD1 (5 bases). Germline-derived CDR1 and CDR2 are SGHAT and FQNNGV. The CDR3 length is 13 residues. Trimming took 8 bases from V and 1 from J, leaving 9 bases between them. Written as DNA, the CDR3 is TGTGCCAGCGGGGCCGGATCTGGAAACACCATATATTTT. Translating gives CASGAGSGNTIYF.

V is TRBV6-5 and J is TRBJ2-1; D is perhaps TRBD2 (7 bases). Germline CDR1 reads MNHEY; CDR2 reads SVGAGI. V lost 11 bases, J lost 11 bases, and 19 bases lay in between. There are 12 residues in the CDR3. The CDR3 nucleotides are TGTGCCGCGGGGGCCCTCCCGCCTAAGCAGTTCTTC. As protein: CAAGALPPKQFF.